Below, one TCR beta chain is given with its context. This entry is derived from a study of control samples from healthy donors and cancer patients. Produced via immunoSEQ multiplex PCR; TCRdb's table is partial and in-frame only. The sample shows 30,000 or so clones, around 94% of them seen only once. V shed 9 bases and J shed 5 bases, with 10 bases lying between them. The germline gives CDR1 MNHEY, CDR2 SVGAGI. CDR3 length: 11 residues. Sample: blood. J is TRBJ2-5 and V is TRBV6-5; D ambiguous. The TCR sequence derives from a man aged 60-69 years in good health. The DNA for the CDR3 is TGTGCCAGTCTGTCTCTTGAGACCCAGTACTTC. Translated: CASLSLETQYF.